This TCR beta chain was recovered during a study of blood T cell repertoires in COVID-19. Study background: The United States, Italy and Spain were the sources of the acute and convalescent COVID-19 samples.

The ends lost 5 bases at V and 2 bases at J; junction bases unmatched: 5. Germline assignment: CDR1 SGHNT and CDR2 YENEEA. There are 15 residues in the CDR3. Clones were sequenced by immunoSEQ multiplex PCR, and TCRdb holds only the in-frame ones, with some missing. Of under 150,000 clones listed, under 90% are singletons. Input material: peripheral blood. The V call is TRBV11-3, the J call TRBJ2-2; 7 bases agree with TRBD1. The source of this sequence is a human donor in a cohort sampled during active COVID-19. This CDR3 reads CASSRDSPNTGELFF. The CDR3 coding sequence is TGTGCCAGCAGCCGGGACAGCCCCAACACCGGGGAGCTGTTTTTT.